The next 20 T cell receptor beta chains were all read from a single sample in a study of cytomegalovirus exposure and HLA in healthy donors. With 60 Vbeta and 13 Jbeta primers, the PCR was carried out. Profiling relied on immunoSEQ multiplex PCR, and the TCRdb table lists in-frame clones only, not all of them. The data hold 75,000 or so clones, with around 70% observed a single time. Sequenced sample: PBMCs. The receptors shown here come from a man aged 35-49 years in good health and CMV-seropositive.

V and J are TRBV12-5 and TRBJ2-5, with TRBD1 matching 9 bases. The V gene end was trimmed by 7 bases and the J gene end by 5 bases; junction bases not matched to a gene: 8. The germline CDR1 and CDR2 sequences are LGHNT and FRNRAP. The CDR3 is 14 residues long. CDR3 sequence: CASASGQGMETQYF. The CDR3 DNA sequence: TGTGCTAGTGCCTCGGGACAGGGTATGGAGACCCAGTACTTC.

V and J are TRBV5-1 and TRBJ2-3; D is possibly TRBD2 (5 bases). Trimming pared 4 bases from V and 8 bases from J, leaving 17 bases between. The CDR3 sequence is 14 residues long. Per the germline V gene, CDR1 is SGHRS and CDR2 is YFSETQ. The CDR3 nucleotides are TGCGCCAGCAGCCCAGGTCCCGGCACTAGTACGCAGTATTTT. Translating it yields CASSPGPGTSTQYF.

The chain has TRBV13 and TRBJ2-1; the match to TRBD2 covers 12 bases. Germline values: CDR1 PRHDT, CDR2 FYEKMQ (reference sequence). V shed 4 bases, J shed 8 bases, and the junction held 3 bases outside the gene matches. The CDR3 is 14 amino acids. CDR3 region: CASSSSGGGDEQFF. Here the CDR3 DNA reads TGTGCCAGCAGCTCTAGCGGGGGGGGCGATGAGCAGTTCTTC.

This clone was recorded a few times. The chain combines TRBV2 with TRBJ1-6; no clear D. The length of the CDR3 is 16 residues. CDR1 is SNHLY, CDR2 FYNNEI, per germline. V lost 6 bases to trimming and J lost 5 bases, with 17 bases between them. The CDR3 DNA sequence: TGTGCCAGCAGCCAAACGGGTTCCGGCAATAATTCACCCCTCCACTTT. It encodes CASSQTGSGNNSPLHF.

This chain uses TRBV5-4 with TRBJ2-7; D not resolved. The germline V gene has CDR1 SGHNT and CDR2 YYREEE (reference sequence). The CDR3 consists of 16 residues. Trimming took off 1 base at V and 2 bases at J, with 16 bases between the two ends. CDR3 bases: TGTGCCAGCAGCTTGAGTTACGACCAGAGGCCCTACGAGCAGTACTTC. This codes for CASSLSYDQRPYEQYF.

By share, this clone counts as medium-sized. This chain connects TRBV10-3 to TRBJ2-7, with D perhaps TRBD2 (7 bases). This CDR3 has 14 amino acids. Trimming took off 4 bases at V and 6 bases at J, with 16 bases between the two ends. Germline assignment: CDR1 ENHRY and CDR2 SYGVKD. CDR3 amino acids: CAISGKTGRVEQYF. The CDR3 DNA sequence: TGTGCCATCAGTGGAAAAACAGGGAGGGTCGAGCAGTACTTC.

This clone has a single count. V usage is TRBV28 and J usage is TRBJ2-7, with unresolved D. This CDR3 comprises 15 residues. Germline CDR1 and CDR2: MDHEN and SYDVKM. V was shortened by 5 bases and J by 0 bases, with 14 bases between the two germline ends. CDR3 in DNA: TGTGCCAGCAGTGGATTTACGGAGAGCTCCTACGAGCAGTACTTC. This codes for CASSGFTESSYEQYF.

This clone was counted only a few times. This chain connects TRBV9 to TRBJ2-7; tentatively, D is TRBD2 (6 bases). CDR1 is SGDLS and CDR2 is YYNGEE in the germline V gene. CDR3 length equals 15 residues. Trimming left V 4 bases short and J 4 bases short, with 18 bases between. The CDR3 DNA sequence: TGTGCCAGCAGCCCAGAGGGAGGAGTCGGGTACGAGCAGTACTTC. This encodes CASSPEGGVGYEQYF.

There are a few counts of this clone. The chain uses TRBV4-3 and TRBJ2-3, with 9 bases aligning to TRBD2. The germline V gene encodes CDR1 LGHNA and CDR2 YSLEER. This CDR3 has 16 amino acids. After removal of 2 bases from V and 4 bases from J, the junction contained 7 bases not matched to a gene. This chain's CDR3 is CASSQNRAGGPDTQYF. In DNA form, the CDR3 reads TGCGCCAGCAGCCAAAACCGTGCGGGGGGGCCAGATACGCAGTATTTT.

This clone came up a few times. The V call is TRBV6-1, the J call TRBJ2-4, with TRBD1 as a possible D gene (6 bases). CDR1 is MNHNS and CDR2 is SASEGT in the germline V gene. V gave up 4 bases and J gave up 3 bases, with 13 bases separating them. There are 15 residues in the CDR3. The CDR3: CASSGWTVGKNIQYF. The DNA of the CDR3 is TGTGCCAGCAGTGGTTGGACAGTCGGCAAAAACATTCAGTACTTC.

The rearrangement joins TRBV6-5 to TRBJ1-5; 9 positions agree with TRBD1. V shed 6 bases and J 0 bases; nucleotides not matched to a gene: 3. Germline V CDR1 and CDR2: MNHEY, SVGAGI. The CDR3 has 15 residues. The CDR3 bases are TGTGCCAGCAGGACAGGGGGTCTTAGCAATCAGCCCCAGCATTTT. Protein: CASRTGGLSNQPQHF.

The chain couples TRBV28 to TRBJ2-2; D may be TRBD1 (6 bases). V was shortened by 3 bases and J by 5 bases, with 13 bases between the two germline ends. The germline CDR1 and CDR2 sequences are MDHEN and SYDVKM. This CDR3 has 15 amino acids. The CDR3 DNA reads TGTGCCAGCAGTTTCGCAGGGGAAAGGACCGGGGAGCTGTTTTTT. As protein: CASSFAGERTGELFF.

On this clone itself: The sample contains more than one DNA sequence encoding this CDR3. The chain carries TRBV11-2 and TRBJ1-3; D is uncertain. The CDR3 spans 13 residues. In germline, CDR1 is SGHAT, CDR2 FQNNGV. The V gene lost 0 bases and the J gene lost 4 bases, with 4 bases spanning the gap. The CDR3 region has the DNA TGTGCCAGCAGCTTAGATCGGGGAAACACCATATATTTT. Its protein is CASSLDRGNTIYF.

This clone was observed a few times. This chain connects TRBV5-1 to TRBJ1-1; a weak D match, TRBD1 (6 bases). Germline V CDR1 and CDR2: SGHRS, YFSETQ. This CDR3 spans 14 amino acids. The germline V and J ends were trimmed by 2 bases and 5 bases, with 13 bases remaining between them. The CDR3 bases are TGCGCCAGCAGCTTTATAGGACAGCGGACTGAAGCTTTCTTT. It yields the protein CASSFIGQRTEAFF.

This rearrangement joins TRBV28 to TRBJ2-3, with 12 bases aligning to TRBD2. Germline loops: CDR1 MDHEN, CDR2 SYDVKM. The length of the CDR3 is 17 residues. Trimming removed 5 bases from V and 4 bases from J; junction bases left unmatched: 10. The CDR3 loop reads CASSIRGLAGKADTQYF. CDR3 DNA: TGTGCCAGCAGTATTAGAGGACTAGCGGGGAAGGCAGATACGCAGTATTTT. The whole variable domain, filled in from reference TRBV28 and TRBJ2-3, reads DVKVTQSSRYLVKRTGEKVFLECVQDMDHENMFWYRQDPGLGLRLIYFSYDVKMKEKGDIPEGYSVSREKKERFSLILESASTNQTSMYLCASSIRGLAGKADTQYFGPGTRLTVL.

The chain joins TRBV5-1 to TRBJ2-1; perhaps TRBD1 as D (6 bases). This CDR3 comprises 15 residues. From germline, CDR1 is SGHRS and CDR2 YFSETQ. The V end lost 5 bases, the J end lost 6 bases, and 18 bases lay between the germline ends. CDR3 in amino acids: CASSLDRPLINEQFF. CDR3 DNA: TGCGCCAGCAGTCTTGACAGGCCACTAATCAATGAGCAGTTCTTC.

V and J are TRBV2 and TRBJ1-5; D ambiguous. V lost 2 bases and J 7 bases, leaving 12 bases between the germline ends. In germline, CDR1 is SNHLY, CDR2 FYNNEI. The CDR3 runs 14 residues. The CDR3 protein is CASSEILGRQPQHF. In DNA form, the CDR3 reads TGTGCCAGCAGTGAAATTTTGGGGAGACAGCCCCAGCATTTT.

V and J are TRBV7-2 and TRBJ1-1, with D possibly TRBD1 on 5 matching bases. The CDR3 runs 16 residues. Germline loops: CDR1 SGHTA, CDR2 FQGNSA. Deletions cut 1 base from V and 4 bases from J, with 16 bases between. The CDR3: CASSLVSAGMGTEAFF. CDR3 DNA: TGTGCCAGCAGCTTAGTTTCCGCAGGGATGGGCACTGAAGCTTTCTTT. The variable domain in full, with the rest retrieved from reference TRBV7-2 and TRBJ1-1, is GAGVSQSPSNKVTEKGKDVELRCDPISGHTALYWYRQSLGQGLEFLIYFQGNSAPDKSGLPSDRFSAERTGGSVSTLTIQRTQQEDSAVYLCASSLVSAGMGTEAFFGQGTRLTVV.

A single count supports this clone. The rearrangement links TRBV7-9 to TRBJ1-5; the match to TRBD1 covers 7 bases. The CDR3 covers 15 residues. The germline V gene encodes CDR1 SEHNR and CDR2 FQNEAQ (reference sequence). J was trimmed by 0 bases and V by 5 bases; bases with no gene match: 4. The CDR3 region has the DNA TGTGCCAGCAGCCGGACAGGAGTTAGCAATCAGCCCCAGCATTTT. Translating gives CASSRTGVSNQPQHF.

This clone counts as medium-sized (0.01 to 0.1%). V is TRBV4-3 and J is TRBJ2-7; D not certain. This CDR3 is built from 13 residues. The V end lost 5 bases, the J end lost 3 bases, and 11 bases lay between the germline ends. CDR1 and CDR2 (germline): LGHNA, YSLEER. DNA for the CDR3: TGCGCCAGCAGCGTCTCCGCCGGCTACGAGCAGTACTTC. Its protein product is CASSVSAGYEQYF.